This T cell receptor (beta chain) was documented in a study of T cells in women clearing cervical HPV infection. CDR1 is SGHDT, CDR2 YYEEEE, per germline. Trimming stripped 0 bases from V and 3 bases from J, with 7 bases between. This CDR3 spans 14 amino acids. Details on this clone: The read terminates 3 residues before the CDR3 end, so the remaining end is supplied by the germline J gene.

TCRdb's table, derived via immunoSEQ multiplex PCR, lists solely in-frame clones and lacks some. Here the sample table reports fewer than 35,000 clones. Sequenced sample: blood buffy coat. The rearrangement links TRBV5-6 to TRBJ1-5, with no clear D. The sequence was collected from a woman between 18 and 69 years old with a cervical HPV16 infection that either progressed to CIN3+ or cleared (not recorded which). The part of the CDR3 DNA that was read is TGTGCCAGCAGCTTGGGTTCCGTCAATCAGCCC. This translates into CASSLGSVNQP. The full-length CDR3 reads as CASSLGSVNQPQHF.